The clone carrying this TCR beta chain was counted a single time. The sample originates from a study of PD-1 blockade in classical Hodgkin lymphoma. The time point: cycle 4 day 1 (C4D1), after more than five weeks of nivolumab. Following autologous stem cell transplantation, relapse occurred in every patient, and exposure to brentuximab vedotin varied. The method was immunoSEQ multiplex PCR; TCRdb's version includes in-frame clones alone and lacks a portion of them. The sample lists tens of thousands of clones, 85% to 90% occurring once. Trimming stripped 5 bases from V and 7 bases from J, with 12 bases between. This CDR3 comprises 13 residues. Germline V gene data show CDR1 as LNHDA and CDR2 as SQIVND (reference sequence).

This TCR was recovered from a human donor with classical Hodgkin lymphoma. Specimen: peripheral blood mononuclear cells (PBMCs), collected before the fourth cycle of nivolumab. The rearrangement joins TRBV19 to TRBJ1-5; D call uncertain. The CDR3 protein is CASSGRPGQPQHF. The CDR3 DNA reads TGTGCCAGTAGTGGGAGACCGGGGCAGCCCCAGCATTTT. Complete variable domain (other parts from reference TRBV19 and TRBJ1-5): DGGITQSPKYLFRKEGQNVTLSCEQNLNHDAMYWYRQDPGQGLRLIYYSQIVNDFQKGDIAEGYSVSREKKESFPLTVTSAQKNPTAFYLCASSGRPGQPQHFGDGTRLSIL.